One sample yielded the 13 T cell receptor beta chains listed below, sequenced in a study of blood T cell repertoires in COVID-19. TCRdb's copy holds only in-frame clones and misses some; the assay was immunoSEQ multiplex PCR. The top ten hold 4% to 4.5% of the sample, which has under 500,000 clones, around 88% seen once. The sample taken for sequencing was peripheral blood. The receptors were gathered from a woman aged 25 to 39 with acute or convalescent COVID-19.

DNA for the CDR3: TGCAGCGTCCCACCCAAAAGGAGCAGGGGGCGGAATGGCTACACCTTC. Amino acids: CSVPPKRSRGRNGYTF. This chain links TRBV29-1 with TRBJ1-2; the match to TRBD1 covers 8 bases. CDR3 length: 16 amino acids. CDR1 is SQVTM and CDR2 is ANQGSEA in the germline V gene. Trimming removed 6 bases from V and 6 bases from J; junction bases left unmatched: 18.

The V call is TRBV2, the J call TRBJ2-7, with TRBD1 as a possible D gene (6 bases). Germline CDR1 and CDR2: SNHLY and FYNNEI. Trimming stripped 0 bases from V and 0 bases from J, with 9 bases between. The CDR3 sequence is 15 residues long. CDR3 region: CASSEAGANSYEQYF. DNA for the CDR3: TGTGCCAGCAGTGAAGCGGGGGCTAACTCCTACGAGCAGTACTTC.

This clone was counted a single time. V and J are TRBV30 and TRBJ1-5, with 7 bases identical to TRBD1. V gave up 0 bases and J gave up 3 bases; unmatched junction bases: 5. Germline CDR1 reads GTSNPN; CDR2 reads SVGIG (reference sequence). The CDR3 consists of 15 residues. The CDR3 is CAWSVGQASNQPQHF. Here the CDR3 DNA reads TGTGCCTGGAGTGTTGGACAGGCTTCCAATCAGCCCCAGCATTTT.

The chain uses TRBV5-4 and TRBJ2-5, with 8 bases fitting TRBD2. Germline CDR1 and CDR2: SGHNT and YYREEE (reference sequence). There are 16 residues in the CDR3. Trimming cost V 3 bases and J 5 bases; bases outside gene matches: 12. This chain's CDR3 is CASSSLAGLEGETQYF. Written as DNA, the CDR3 is TGTGCCAGCAGCTCTTTAGCGGGGTTAGAGGGGGAGACCCAGTACTTC. Full variable domain (rest looked up from reference TRBV5-4 and TRBJ2-5): ETGVTQSPTHLIKTRGQQVTLRCSSQSGHNTVSWYQQALGQGPQFIFQYYREEENGRGNFPPRFSGLQFPNYSSELNVNALELDDSALYLCASSSLAGLEGETQYFGPGTRLLVL.

This chain connects TRBV19 to TRBJ2-7; a possible D gene is TRBD2 (6 bases). The length of the CDR3 is 17 residues. Trimming stripped 3 bases from V and 7 bases from J, with 25 bases between. The germline CDR1 and CDR2 sequences are LNHDA and SQIVND (reference sequence). The CDR3 bases are TGTGCCAGTAGTATGAGGAAGGTGGGGGACTCAGAGCGTGAGCAGTACTTC. Encoded protein: CASSMRKVGDSEREQYF.

The chain combines TRBV3-1 (or the pseudogene TRBV3-2) with TRBJ2-4, with D possibly being TRBD2 (6 bases). The CDR3 runs 15 residues. CDR1 LGHDT and CDR2 YNNKEL come from the germline V gene (reference sequence). Deletions cut 6 bases from V and 0 bases from J, with 12 bases between. CDR3 DNA sequence: TGTGCCAGCAGTCGAAACGGGGGAGCCAAAAACATTCAGTACTTC. This gives the protein CASSRNGGAKNIQYF.

The V and J genes are TRBV12-3 or TRBV12-4 and TRBJ2-4; D remains ambiguous. V shed 8 bases and J shed 8 bases, with 13 bases lying between them. The CDR3 contains 12 residues. The CDR3 sequence is CASRQSGDIQYF. In nucleotides, the CDR3 is TGTGCCAGCCGACAAAGTGGCGACATTCAGTACTTC.

The chain employs TRBV4-1 and TRBJ2-7; 7 bases fit TRBD2. CDR3 length: 15 residues. Germline V gene lookup returns CDR1 MGHRA and CDR2 YSYEKL. The ends lost 2 bases at V and 2 bases at J; junction bases unmatched: 6. The CDR3 reads CASSQTDSGAYEQYF. The CDR3, as DNA: TGCGCCAGCAGCCAAACCGACAGCGGGGCCTACGAGCAGTACTTC.

The chain links TRBV25-1 to TRBJ2-1, with 9 bases that match TRBD1. The CDR3 loop spans 14 amino acids. Germline CDR1 and CDR2: MGHDK and SYGVNS. With V trimmed by 3 bases and J by 8 bases, 5 bases remained unmatched. CDR3 nucleotide sequence: TGTGCCAGCAGTGATCGGGACAGGGCACATGAGCAGTTCTTC. Amino acids: CASSDRDRAHEQFF.

CDR3 amino acids: CASSQDMLLVEFF. The DNA of the CDR3 is TGTGCCAGCAGCCAAGATATGTTGCTAGTTGAGTTCTTC. The rearrangement joins TRBV14 to TRBJ2-1, with D hard to call. Trimming stripped 0 bases from V and 14 bases from J, with 14 bases between. Per germline, CDR1 SGHDN and CDR2 FVKESK. CDR3 size: 13 residues.

J is TRBJ2-3 and V is TRBV11-2; D might be TRBD2 (7 bases). The germline V gene has CDR1 SGHAT and CDR2 FQNNGV. Trimming removed 8 bases at V and 6 bases at J, with 18 bases between. This CDR3 comprises 14 residues. CDR3 in amino acids: CASERGARGDTQYF. The CDR3 DNA reads TGTGCCAGCGAACGGGGGGCTCGTGGGGATACGCAGTATTTT.

The chain recombines TRBV2 with TRBJ2-4; 10 nucleotides agree with TRBD1. V lost 6 bases to trimming and J lost 7 bases; unmatched junction nucleotides: 6. Germline V gene sequence: CDR1 SNHLY, CDR2 FYNNEI. The CDR3 consists of 14 residues. CDR3 DNA: TGTGCCAGCAGGACAGGGGGCACAAGGAACATTCAGTACTTC. Translating it yields CASRTGGTRNIQYF.

The V call is TRBV6-1, the J call TRBJ2-1; TRBD1 agrees at 8 bases. There are 19 residues in the CDR3. Germline V CDR1 and CDR2: MNHNS, SASEGT. The V segment lost 2 bases and the J segment 0 bases; nucleotides outside the gene matches: 12. DNA of the CDR3: TGTGCCAGCAGTGAAATTGGGACAGGTGCGATTAGCTCCTACAATGAGCAGTTCTTC. Its translation: CASSEIGTGAISSYNEQFF.